This section outlines one T cell receptor (beta chain) sequence together with its context. Its cognate antigen is unknown. The repertoire was sequenced with immunoSEQ multiplex PCR; TCRdb's copy has only in-frame clones and lacks some. This table has 30,000 to 35,000 clones, about 85% appearing once. This specimen belongs to a study of T cells in narcolepsy. Across the whole study: Enrolled donors included narcolepsy type 1 or type 2 patients and healthy controls. Study-level points and caveats: Comparing one patient's CSF and blood CD4+ clonotypes highlighted HCRT- and TRIB2-specific autoreactive clonotypes. Reportedly, autoreactive clonotypes were serially detected in patients' blood but not controls'. In some patient and control memory CD4+ samples, autoreactive clones were absent.

Deletions cut 4 bases from V and 3 bases from J, with 19 bases between. The CDR3 has 16 amino acids. CDR1 is MNHEY and CDR2 is SMNVEV in the germline V gene (reference sequence). This sequence was found in a human donor in good health. Sequenced sample: memory (CD45RA-) CD4+ T cells from blood. The chain couples TRBV27 to TRBJ2-7; D might be TRBD2 (6 bases). The DNA of the CDR3 is TGTGCCAGCAGTTCTCTTGGGAGTAGCGGAAACTACGAGCAGTACTTC. Translating it yields CASSSLGSSGNYEQYF.